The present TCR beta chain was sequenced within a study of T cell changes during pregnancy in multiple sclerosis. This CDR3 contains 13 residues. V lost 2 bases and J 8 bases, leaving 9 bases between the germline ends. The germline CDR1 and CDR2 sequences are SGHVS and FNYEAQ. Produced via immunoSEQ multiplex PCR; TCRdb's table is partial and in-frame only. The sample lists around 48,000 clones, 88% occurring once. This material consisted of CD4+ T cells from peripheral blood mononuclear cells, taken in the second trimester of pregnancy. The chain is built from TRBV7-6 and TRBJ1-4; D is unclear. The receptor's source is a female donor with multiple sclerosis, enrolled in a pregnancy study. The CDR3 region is CASSLTLREKLFF. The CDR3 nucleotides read TGTGCCAGCAGCTTAACTCTCCGGGAAAAACTGTTTTTT.